These 9 T cell receptor beta chains originate from one sample sequenced in a study of T cell responses to AZD1222 COVID-19 vaccine. Repertoires were generated with immunoSEQ multiplex PCR, while TCRdb's copy carries only in-frame clones and drops some. This table has under 200,000 clones, roughly 88% appearing once. The sequencing used peripheral blood, collected 28 days after the second AZD1222 dose. These receptors were obtained from an adult who received the AZD1222 COVID-19 vaccine.

The chain employs TRBV15 and TRBJ2-1; tentative D call: TRBD2 (6 bases). V shed 10 bases and J shed 5 bases, with 21 bases lying between them. The CDR3 consists of 15 residues. CDR1 LNHNV and CDR2 YYDKDF come from the germline V gene (reference sequence). As DNA, the CDR3 is TGTGCCATTCCGACGCTCGGGGGAGGAAACAATGAGCAGTTCTTC. It specifies CAIPTLGGGNNEQFF.

The chain carries TRBV28 and TRBJ2-3; TRBD1 is a possible D gene (5 bases). V was shortened by 5 bases and J by 2 bases, with 17 bases between the two germline ends. CDR3 length: 16 amino acids. Germline V CDR1 and CDR2: MDHEN, SYDVKM. The CDR3 region is CASSAPTVGATDTQYF. CDR3 sequence (DNA): TGTGCCAGCAGTGCACCGACAGTCGGCGCCACAGATACGCAGTATTTT.

This rearrangement joins TRBV7-2 to TRBJ2-5; possible D gene TRBD2, 6 bases. The length of the CDR3 is 14 residues. The V gene's germline CDR1 is SGHTA and CDR2 FQGNSA. The V gene lost 3 bases and the J gene lost 3 bases, with 11 bases spanning the gap. The CDR3 sequence is CASSLDGRKETQYF. Here the CDR3 DNA reads TGTGCCAGCAGCTTGGACGGGAGAAAAGAGACCCAGTACTTC.

The chain combines TRBV27 with TRBJ1-2; D possibly corresponds to TRBD1 (6 bases). V lost 6 bases to trimming and J lost 7 bases, with 18 bases between them. This CDR3 is built from 14 residues. The V gene's germline CDR1 is MNHEY and CDR2 SMNVEV (reference sequence). The CDR3 is CASSPGTGLSGYTF. As DNA, the CDR3 is TGTGCCAGCAGCCCCGGAACAGGGTTATCTGGCTACACCTTC.

J is TRBJ2-7 and V is TRBV29-1; D call uncertain. The CDR3 covers 11 residues. CDR1 and CDR2 (germline): SQVTM, ANQGSEA. V shed 8 bases and J shed 7 bases, with 15 bases lying between them. CDR3 sequence reads: CSMRNGWEQYF. The CDR3 DNA reads as TGCAGCATGAGGAATGGGTGGGAGCAGTACTTC.

This clone appeared once. The genes are TRBV6-2 or TRBV6-3 and TRBJ2-5, with a possible D match to TRBD2 (6 bases). V was pared by 6 bases and J by 4 bases, with 15 bases between. The CDR3 has 14 residues. Germline CDR1 is MNHEY and CDR2 is SVGEGT. The CDR3 sequence is CASSSEGFGETQYF. CDR3 nucleotides: TGTGCCAGCAGCTCGGAGGGGTTCGGAGAGACCCAGTACTTC.

A note on this clone: The junction and the germline gene differ at one end; a read error may be behind it. The chain is built from TRBV3-1 (or the pseudogene TRBV3-2) and TRBJ1-2, with D unclear. The CDR3 is 13 residues long. Germline assignment: CDR1 LGHDT and CDR2 YNNKEL (reference sequence). This CDR3 reads CASSHLEGYGCTF. The CDR3 coding sequence is TGTGCCAGCAGCCACTTAGAAGGTTATGGCTGCACCTTC.

CDR3 residues: CASSPPASGANVLTF. CDR3 nucleotides: TGCGCCAGCAGTCCCCCGGCTTCTGGGGCCAACGTCCTGACTTTC. The rearrangement uses TRBV5-1 and TRBJ2-6; D is undetermined. Germline V lookup: CDR1 SGHRS, CDR2 YFSETQ. V was cut by 5 bases and J by 1 base, with 10 bases left in between. CDR3 length equals 15 residues.

The gene calls are TRBV2 and TRBJ1-2; tentatively, D is TRBD1 (5 bases). The CDR3 has 14 residues. Trimming removed 2 bases at V and 0 bases at J, with 7 bases between. Germline-derived CDR1 and CDR2 are SNHLY and FYNNEI. The CDR3 bases are TGTGCCAGCAGTGAACAGGGTACTAACTATGGCTACACCTTC. Its translation: CASSEQGTNYGYTF.